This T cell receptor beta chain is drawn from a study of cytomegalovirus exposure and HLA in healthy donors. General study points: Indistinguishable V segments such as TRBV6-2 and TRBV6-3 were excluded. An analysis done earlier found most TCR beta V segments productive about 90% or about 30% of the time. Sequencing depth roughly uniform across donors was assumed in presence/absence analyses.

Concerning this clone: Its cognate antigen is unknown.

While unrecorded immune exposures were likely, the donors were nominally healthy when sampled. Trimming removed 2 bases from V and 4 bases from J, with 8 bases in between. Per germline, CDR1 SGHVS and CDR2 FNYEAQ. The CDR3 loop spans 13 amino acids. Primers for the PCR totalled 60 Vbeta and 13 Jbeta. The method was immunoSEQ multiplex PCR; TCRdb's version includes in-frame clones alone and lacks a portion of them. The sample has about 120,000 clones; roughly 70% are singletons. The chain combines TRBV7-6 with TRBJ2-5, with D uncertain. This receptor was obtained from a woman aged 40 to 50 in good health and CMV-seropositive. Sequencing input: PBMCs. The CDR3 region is CASSLTQIETQYF. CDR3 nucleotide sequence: TGTGCCAGCAGCTTAACTCAAATAGAGACCCAGTACTTC.